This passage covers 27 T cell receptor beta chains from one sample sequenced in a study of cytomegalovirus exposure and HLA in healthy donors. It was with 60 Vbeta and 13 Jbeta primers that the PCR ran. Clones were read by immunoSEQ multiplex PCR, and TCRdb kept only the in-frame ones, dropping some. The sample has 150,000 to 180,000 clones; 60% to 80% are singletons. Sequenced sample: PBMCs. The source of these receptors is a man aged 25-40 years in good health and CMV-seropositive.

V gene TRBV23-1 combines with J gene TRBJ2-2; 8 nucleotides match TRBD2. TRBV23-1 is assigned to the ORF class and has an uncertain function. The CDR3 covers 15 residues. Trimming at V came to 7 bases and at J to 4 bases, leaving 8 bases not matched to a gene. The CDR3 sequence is CASNKSGSCTGELFF. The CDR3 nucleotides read TGCGCCAGCAATAAAAGCGGGAGTTGCACCGGGGAGCTGTTTTTT.

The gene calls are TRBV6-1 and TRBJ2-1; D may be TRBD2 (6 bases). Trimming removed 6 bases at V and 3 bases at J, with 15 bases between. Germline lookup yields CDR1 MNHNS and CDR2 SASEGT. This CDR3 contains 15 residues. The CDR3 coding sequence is TGTGCCAGCAGGCTTACTTCCGGGAGCTACAATGAGCAGTTCTTC. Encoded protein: CASRLTSGSYNEQFF.

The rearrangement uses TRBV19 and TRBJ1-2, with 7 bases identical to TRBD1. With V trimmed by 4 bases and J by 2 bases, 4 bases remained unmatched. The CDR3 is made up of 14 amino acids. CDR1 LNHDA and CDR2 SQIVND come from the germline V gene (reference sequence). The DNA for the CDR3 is TGTGCCAGTAGTACCCGGGACAGAAACTATGGCTACACCTTC. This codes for CASSTRDRNYGYTF.

CDR3 loop: CASSLDPGAGTDTQYF. DNA of the CDR3: TGTGCCAGCAGCTTAGACCCGGGAGCGGGCACAGATACGCAGTATTTT. This rearrangement joins TRBV7-9 to TRBJ2-3; possible D gene TRBD2, 6 bases. V was pared by 1 base and J by 1 base, with 12 bases between. There are 16 residues in the CDR3. Germline loops: CDR1 SEHNR, CDR2 FQNEAQ (reference sequence).

CDR3 loop: CSANRGGTEAFF. In nucleotides, the CDR3 is TGCAGCGCCAACAGGGGGGGGACTGAAGCTTTCTTT. This chain joins TRBV29-1 and TRBJ1-1; 8 bases agree with TRBD1. The germline gives CDR1 SQVTM, CDR2 ANQGSEA. This CDR3 spans 12 amino acids. V shed 7 bases, J shed 5 bases, and the junction held 6 bases outside the gene matches.

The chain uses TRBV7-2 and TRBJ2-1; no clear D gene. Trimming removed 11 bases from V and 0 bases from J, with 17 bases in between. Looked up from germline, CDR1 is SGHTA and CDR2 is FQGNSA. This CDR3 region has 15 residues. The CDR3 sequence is CARAKSISSYNEQFF. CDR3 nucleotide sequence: TGTGCCCGAGCTAAATCAATTAGCTCCTACAATGAGCAGTTCTTC.

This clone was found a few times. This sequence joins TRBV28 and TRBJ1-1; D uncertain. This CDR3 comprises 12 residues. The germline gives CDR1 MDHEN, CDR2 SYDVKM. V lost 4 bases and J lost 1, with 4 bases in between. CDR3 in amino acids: CASSSGNTEAFF. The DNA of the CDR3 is TGTGCCAGCAGTTCAGGGAACACTGAAGCTTTCTTT.

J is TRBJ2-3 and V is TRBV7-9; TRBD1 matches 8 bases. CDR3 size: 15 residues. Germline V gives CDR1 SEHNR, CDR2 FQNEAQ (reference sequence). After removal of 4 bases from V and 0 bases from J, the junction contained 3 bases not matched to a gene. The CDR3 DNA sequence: TGTGCCAGCAGCTCAGGACAGGGTAGCACAGATACGCAGTATTTT. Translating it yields CASSSGQGSTDTQYF.

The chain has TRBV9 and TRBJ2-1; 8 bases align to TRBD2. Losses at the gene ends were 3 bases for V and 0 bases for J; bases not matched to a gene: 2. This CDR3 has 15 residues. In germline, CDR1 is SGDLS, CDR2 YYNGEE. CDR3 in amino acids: CASSETSGSYNEQFF. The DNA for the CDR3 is TGTGCCAGCAGCGAAACTAGCGGCTCCTACAATGAGCAGTTCTTC.

The CDR3 sequence: CASSELWGLAGELGINIQYF. CDR3 DNA: TGTGCCAGCAGTGAACTTTGGGGGCTAGCGGGCGAGTTGGGTATAAACATTCAGTACTTC. The chain is built from TRBV6-1 and TRBJ2-4; TRBD2 matches at 8 bases. With 2 bases clipped from V and 6 bases from J, the junction kept 21 bases outside the gene matches. The CDR3 loop spans 20 amino acids. CDR1 is MNHNS, CDR2 SASEGT, per germline.

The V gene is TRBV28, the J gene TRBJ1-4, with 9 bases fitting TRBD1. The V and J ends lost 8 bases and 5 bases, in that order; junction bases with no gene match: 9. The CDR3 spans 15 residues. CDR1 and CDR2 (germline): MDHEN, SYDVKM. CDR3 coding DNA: TGTGCCAGCTCCAACACCGGGACAGGGAATGAAAAACTGTTTTTT. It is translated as CASSNTGTGNEKLFF. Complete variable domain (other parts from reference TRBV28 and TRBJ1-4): DVKVTQSSRYLVKRTGEKVFLECVQDMDHENMFWYRQDPGLGLRLIYFSYDVKMKEKGDIPEGYSVSREKKERFSLILESASTNQTSMYLCASSNTGTGNEKLFFGSGTQLSVL.

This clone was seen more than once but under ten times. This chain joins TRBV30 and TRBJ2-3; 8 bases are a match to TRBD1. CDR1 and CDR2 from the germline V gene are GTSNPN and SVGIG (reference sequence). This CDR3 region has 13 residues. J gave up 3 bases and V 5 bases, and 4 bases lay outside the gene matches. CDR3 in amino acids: CAWDRGGTDTQYF. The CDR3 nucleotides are TGTGCCTGGGACAGGGGTGGAACAGATACGCAGTATTTT.

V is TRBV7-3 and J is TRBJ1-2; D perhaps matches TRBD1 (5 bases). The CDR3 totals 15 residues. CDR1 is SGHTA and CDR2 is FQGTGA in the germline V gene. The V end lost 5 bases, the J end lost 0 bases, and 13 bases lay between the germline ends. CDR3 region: CASSEVGGTNYGYTF. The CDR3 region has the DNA TGTGCCAGCAGCGAGGTCGGGGGTACTAACTATGGCTACACCTTC.

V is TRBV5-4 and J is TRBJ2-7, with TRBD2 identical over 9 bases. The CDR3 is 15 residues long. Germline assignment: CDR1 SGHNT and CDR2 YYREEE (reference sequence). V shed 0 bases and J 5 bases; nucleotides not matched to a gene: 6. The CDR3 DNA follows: TGTGCCAGCAGCTTGGATGGCGGGAGGGCCCACGAGCAGTACTTC. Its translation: CASSLDGGRAHEQYF.

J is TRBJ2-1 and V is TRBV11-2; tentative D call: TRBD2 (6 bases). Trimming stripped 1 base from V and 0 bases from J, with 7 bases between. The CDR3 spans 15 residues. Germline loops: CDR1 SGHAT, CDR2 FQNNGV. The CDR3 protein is CASSLALASYNEQFF. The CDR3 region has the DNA TGTGCCAGCAGCTTAGCACTAGCCTCCTACAATGAGCAGTTCTTC. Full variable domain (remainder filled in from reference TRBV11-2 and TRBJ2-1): EAGVAQSPRYKIIEKRQSVAFWCNPISGHATLYWYQQILGQGPKLLIQFQNNGVVDDSQLPKDRFSAERLKGVDSTLKIQPAKLEDSAVYLCASSLALASYNEQFFGPGTRLTVL.

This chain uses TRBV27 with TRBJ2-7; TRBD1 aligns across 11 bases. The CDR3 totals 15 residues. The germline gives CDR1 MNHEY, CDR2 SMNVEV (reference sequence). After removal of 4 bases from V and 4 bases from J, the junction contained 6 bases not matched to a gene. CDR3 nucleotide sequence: TGTGCCAGCAGTTCGACCGGGACAGGGGGTTACGAGCAGTACTTC. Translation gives CASSSTGTGGYEQYF.

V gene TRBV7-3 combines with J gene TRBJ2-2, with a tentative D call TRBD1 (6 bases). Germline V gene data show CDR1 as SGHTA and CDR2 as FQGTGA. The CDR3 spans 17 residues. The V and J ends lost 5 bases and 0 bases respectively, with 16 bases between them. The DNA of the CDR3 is TGTGCCAGCAGCCCTAGAGAGGGGGACCCGAACACCGGGGAGCTGTTTTTT. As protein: CASSPREGDPNTGELFF.

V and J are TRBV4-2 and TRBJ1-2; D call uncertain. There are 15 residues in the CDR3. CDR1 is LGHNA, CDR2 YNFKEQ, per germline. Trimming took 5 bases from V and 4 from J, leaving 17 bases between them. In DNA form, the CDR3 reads TGTGCCAGCAGCTTCACAGACTATGGGATCTATGGCTACACCTTC. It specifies CASSFTDYGIYGYTF.

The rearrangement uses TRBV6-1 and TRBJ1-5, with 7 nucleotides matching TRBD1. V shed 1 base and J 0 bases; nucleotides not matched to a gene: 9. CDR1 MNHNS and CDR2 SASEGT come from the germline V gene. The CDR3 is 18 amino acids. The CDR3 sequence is CASSEDHHRGDSNQPQHF. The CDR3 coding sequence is TGTGCCAGCAGTGAAGACCACCACAGGGGAGATAGCAATCAGCCCCAGCATTTT.

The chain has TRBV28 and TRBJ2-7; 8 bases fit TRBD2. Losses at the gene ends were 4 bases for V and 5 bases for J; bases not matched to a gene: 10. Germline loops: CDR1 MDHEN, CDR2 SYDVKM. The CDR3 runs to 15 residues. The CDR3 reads CASSSPGLGVDEQYF. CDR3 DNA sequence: TGTGCCAGCAGTTCGCCGGGACTAGGGGTTGACGAGCAGTACTTC.

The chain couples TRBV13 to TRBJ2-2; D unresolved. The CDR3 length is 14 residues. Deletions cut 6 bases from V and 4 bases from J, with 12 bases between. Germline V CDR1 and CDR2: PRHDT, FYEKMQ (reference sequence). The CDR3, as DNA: TGTGCCAGCAGGTATAACACAGCCACCGGGGAGCTGTTTTTT. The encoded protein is CASRYNTATGELFF.

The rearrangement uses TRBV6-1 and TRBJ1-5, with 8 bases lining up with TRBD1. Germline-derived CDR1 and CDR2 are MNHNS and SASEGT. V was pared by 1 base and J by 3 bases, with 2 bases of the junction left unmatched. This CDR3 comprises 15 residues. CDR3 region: CASSEGTGYNQPQHF. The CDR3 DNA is TGTGCCAGCAGTGAAGGGACAGGGTACAATCAGCCCCAGCATTTT.

The DNA for the CDR3 is TGTGCCATCACTGGAAGCGGATACACAGATACGCAGTATTTT. Residues: CAITGSGYTDTQYF. J is TRBJ2-3 and V is TRBV10-3, with a possible D match to TRBD2 (5 bases). This CDR3 is 14 amino acids long. V was pared by 7 bases and J by 2 bases, with 13 bases between. CDR1 and CDR2 (germline): ENHRY, SYGVKD.

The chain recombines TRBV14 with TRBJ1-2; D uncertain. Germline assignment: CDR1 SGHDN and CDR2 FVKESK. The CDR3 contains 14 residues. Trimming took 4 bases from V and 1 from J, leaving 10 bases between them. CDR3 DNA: TGTGCCAGCAGCCCTGCGGGAGATAACTATGGCTACACCTTC. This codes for CASSPAGDNYGYTF.

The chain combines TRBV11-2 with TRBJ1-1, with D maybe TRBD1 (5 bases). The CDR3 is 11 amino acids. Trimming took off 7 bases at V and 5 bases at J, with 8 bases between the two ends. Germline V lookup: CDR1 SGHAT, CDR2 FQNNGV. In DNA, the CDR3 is TGTGCCAGCACTAGGGGTACTGAAGCTTTCTTT. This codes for CASTRGTEAFF. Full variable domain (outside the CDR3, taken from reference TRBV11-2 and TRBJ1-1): EAGVAQSPRYKIIEKRQSVAFWCNPISGHATLYWYQQILGQGPKLLIQFQNNGVVDDSQLPKDRFSAERLKGVDSTLKIQPAKLEDSAVYLCASTRGTEAFFGQGTRLTVV.

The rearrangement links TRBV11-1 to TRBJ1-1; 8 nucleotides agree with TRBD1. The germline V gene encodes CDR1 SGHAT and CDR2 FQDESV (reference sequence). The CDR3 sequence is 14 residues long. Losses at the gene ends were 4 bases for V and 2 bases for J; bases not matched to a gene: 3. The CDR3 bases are TGTGCCAGCAGCTCGGGACAGGCCAACACTGAAGCTTTCTTT. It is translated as CASSSGQANTEAFF.

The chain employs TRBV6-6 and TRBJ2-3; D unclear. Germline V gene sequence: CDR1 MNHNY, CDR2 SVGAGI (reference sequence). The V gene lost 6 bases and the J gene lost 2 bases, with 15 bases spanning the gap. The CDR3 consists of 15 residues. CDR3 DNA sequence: TGTGCCAGCAGCCCCCATCTGATAGACACAGATACGCAGTATTTT. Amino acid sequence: CASSPHLIDTDTQYF.